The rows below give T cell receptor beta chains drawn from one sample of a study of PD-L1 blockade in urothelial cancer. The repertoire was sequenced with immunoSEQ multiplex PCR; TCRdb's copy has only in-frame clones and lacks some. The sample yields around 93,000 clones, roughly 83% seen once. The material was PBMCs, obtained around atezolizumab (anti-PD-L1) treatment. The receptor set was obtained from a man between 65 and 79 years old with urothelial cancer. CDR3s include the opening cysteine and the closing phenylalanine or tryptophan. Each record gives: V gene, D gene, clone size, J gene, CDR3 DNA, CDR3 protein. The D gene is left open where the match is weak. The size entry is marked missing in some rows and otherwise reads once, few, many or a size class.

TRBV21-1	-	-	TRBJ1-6	TGTGCCAGCAGCAAAGGCTGTAAACAGGGGCCCTATAATTCACCCCTCCACTTT	CASSKGCKQGPYNSPLHF
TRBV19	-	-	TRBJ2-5	TGTGCCAGTAGTATAGCCCCTCGGGGGAGCCAACAAGAGACCCAGTACTTC	CASSIAPRGSQQETQYF
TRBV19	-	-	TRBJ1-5	TGTGCCAGTAGTATTTCGCAGGCGAGCAATCAGCCCCAGCATTTT	CASSISQASNQPQHF
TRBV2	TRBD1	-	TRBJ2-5	TGTGCCAGCAGTCGACAGGGGGCGAGGGAGACCCAGTACTTC	CASSRQGARETQYF
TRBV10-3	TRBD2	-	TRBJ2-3	TGTGCCGTTACCGGGACTAGCGGGGTAAGAGATACGCAGTATTTT	CAVTGTSGVRDTQYF
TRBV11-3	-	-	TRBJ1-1	TGTGCCAGCAGCTTAGATCTTCGGGGGTTGGCCACTGAAGCTTTCTTT	CASSLDLRGLATEAFF
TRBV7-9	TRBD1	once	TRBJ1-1	TGTGCCAGCAGCCTCAGGGGGGACACTGAAGCTTTCTTT	CASSLRGDTEAFF
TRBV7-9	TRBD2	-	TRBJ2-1	TGTGCCAGCAGCTTAGGTAGCGGGAGCTACAATGAGCAGTTCTTC	CASSLGSGSYNEQFF
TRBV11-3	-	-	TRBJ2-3	TGTGCCAGCAGCTTAGGCAGGGGATGGGCAGATACGCAGTATTTT	CASSLGRGWADTQYF
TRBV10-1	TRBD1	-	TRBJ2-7	TGCGCCAGCAGCATCGGACAGGGGTACGAGCAGTACTTC	CASSIGQGYEQYF
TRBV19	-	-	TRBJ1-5	TGTGCCAGTAGATGGGCAGGAGGGAGAGGTAGCAATCAGCCCCAGCATTTT	CASRWAGGRGSNQPQHF
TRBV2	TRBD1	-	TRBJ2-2	TGTGCCAGCAGTTGGGACAGCCCGAACACCGGGGAGCTGTTTTTT	CASSWDSPNTGELFF
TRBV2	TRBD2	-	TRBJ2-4	TGTGCCAGCAGTCAACCTACTAGCGGGGGAGGGAACATTCAGTACTTC	CASSQPTSGGGNIQYF
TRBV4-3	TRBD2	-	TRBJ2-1	TGCGCCAGCAGCCAAGATCCTAGCGGCGAGCAGTTCTTC	CASSQDPSGEQFF
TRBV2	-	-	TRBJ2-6	TGTGCCAGCAGTGTCCGGGTGTCAGGGGCCAACGTCCTGACTTTC	CASSVRVSGANVLTF
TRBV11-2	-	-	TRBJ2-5	TGTGCCAGCAGCTTAGATCCTAGGGGGAGACAAGAGACCCAGTACTTC	CASSLDPRGRQETQYF
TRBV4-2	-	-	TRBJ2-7	TGTGCCAGCAGCTTCCGGGACAAGATATACGAGCAGTACTTC	CASSFRDKIYEQYF
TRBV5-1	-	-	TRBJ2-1	TGCGCCAGCAGCTCTCGGGTAGCGGTGACCTCCTACAATGAGCAGTTCTTC	CASSSRVAVTSYNEQFF
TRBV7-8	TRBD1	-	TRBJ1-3	TGTGCCAGCAGCTCACAGGGGGCAGTTGGAAACACCATATATTTT	CASSSQGAVGNTIYF
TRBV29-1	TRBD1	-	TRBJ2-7	TGCAGCGCCGCACAGGGGACCTATTACGAGCAGTACTTC	CSAAQGTYYEQYF
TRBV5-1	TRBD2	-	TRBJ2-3	TGCGCCAGCAGCGGGAGGACTAGCGGGGGGATTACAGATACGCAGTATTTT	CASSGRTSGGITDTQYF
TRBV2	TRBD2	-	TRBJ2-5	TGTGCCAGCAGTGACGGGCGGGGGGGGAGAGAGACCCAGTACTTC	CASSDGRGGRETQYF
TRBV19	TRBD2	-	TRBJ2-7	TGTGCCACCGGGGGGGACTACGAGCAGTACTTC	CATGGDYEQYF
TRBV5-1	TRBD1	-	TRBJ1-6	TGCGCCAGCAGCTCACGGACAGGGGGTGTTAATTCACCCCTCCACTTT	CASSSRTGGVNSPLHF
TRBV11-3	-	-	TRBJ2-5	TGTGCCAGCAGCTGGGGCGAGACCCAGTACTTC	CASSWGETQYF
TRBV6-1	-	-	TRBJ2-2	TGTGCCAGCAGCTTGGCAGGGACCGGGGAGCTGTTTTTT	CASSLAGTGELFF
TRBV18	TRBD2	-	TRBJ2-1	TGTGCCAGCTCACCAGTGCAGACTAGCGGTGCCAATGAGCAGTTCTTC	CASSPVQTSGANEQFF
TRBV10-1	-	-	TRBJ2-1	TGCGCCAGCAGTGAAAGCTTGGGCAGCAATGAGCAGTTCTTC	CASSESLGSNEQFF
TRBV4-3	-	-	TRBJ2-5	TGCGCCAGCAGCCTCCCCAACGGGCAGGGCATACCTGGGGAGACCCAGTACTTC	CASSLPNGQGIPGETQYF
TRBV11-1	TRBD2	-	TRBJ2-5	TGTGCCAGCAGCCTCTGGACTAGCGGGAGGGTGTTGGAAGAGACCCAGTACTTC	CASSLWTSGRVLEETQYF
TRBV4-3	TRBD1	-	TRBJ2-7	TGCGCCAGCAGCCCGAACAGGGGTGGGTACGAGCAGTACTTC	CASSPNRGGYEQYF
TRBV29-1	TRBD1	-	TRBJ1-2	TGCAGCGTCCAGACAGGGAGTGATCATGGCTACACCTTC	CSVQTGSDHGYTF
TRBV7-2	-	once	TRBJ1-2	TGTGCCAGCAGCTTAACACAGGAGGGAGATGGCTACACCTTC	CASSLTQEGDGYTF
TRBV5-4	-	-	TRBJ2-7	TGTGCCAGCAGCTTGGGACAGAGATACTCCTACGAGCAGTACTTC	CASSLGQRYSYEQYF
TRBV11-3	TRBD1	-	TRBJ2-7	TGTGCCAGCAGCAAACGCTCCGGGACAGGGGAGCGCGAGCAGTACTTC	CASSKRSGTGEREQYF
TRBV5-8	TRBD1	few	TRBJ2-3	TGTGCCAGCAGCCCCGGACAGGGTGGTAGATATTTT	CASSPGQGGRYF